The rows below give T cell receptor beta chains drawn from one sample of a study of vaccination effects on CD4 cells after COVID-19. The repertoire was sequenced with immunoSEQ multiplex PCR; TCRdb's copy has only in-frame clones and lacks some. This table has 71,000 or so clones, roughly 78% appearing once. These TCRs' antigens remain unknown. Source: CD4+ T cells from PBMCs cultured with HCoV-OC43 spike peptides, taken before COVID-19 vaccination. Receptors originate from a human donor who received a COVID-19 vaccine. Each CDR3 is given with its conserved first and last residue. Each record gives: V gene, clone size, J gene, D gene, CDR3 protein, CDR3 DNA. The D gene is left open where the match is weak. Clone size is given for some rows only: seen once, a few or many times, or a class if the clone is expanded.

TRBV29-1	.	TRBJ1-4	.	CSVRSGGEKLFF	TGCAGCGTTAGGAGTGGGGGGGAAAAACTGTTTTTT
TRBV5-4	.	TRBJ2-5	.	CASSFRGADETQYF	TGTGCCAGCAGCTTTCGAGGGGCCGACGAGACCCAGTACTTC
TRBV12-3/TRBV12-4	.	TRBJ1-1	.	CASSFSGNTEAFF	TGTGCCAGCAGTTTTTCAGGAAACACTGAAGCTTTCTTT
TRBV15	.	TRBJ2-6	.	CATSREYSGANVLTF	TGTGCCACCAGCAGAGAGTACTCTGGGGCCAACGTCCTGACTTTC
TRBV30	few	TRBJ2-1	.	CAWKSFANNEQFF	TGTGCCTGGAAATCCTTTGCTAACAATGAGCAGTTCTTC
TRBV19	.	TRBJ1-3	TRBD1	CASSIGQALSGNTIYF	TGTGCCAGTAGTATCGGACAGGCGCTCTCTGGAAACACCATATATTTT
TRBV30	once	TRBJ1-1	.	CAWSEGNLVNTEAFF	TGTGCCTGGAGTGAGGGTAATCTTGTGAACACTGAAGCTTTCTTT
TRBV5-1	.	TRBJ1-2	.	CASSSRGGRASNNYGYTF	TGCGCCAGCAGCTCCCGGGGAGGCAGGGCCTCTAATAACTATGGCTACACCTTC
TRBV7-9	.	TRBJ2-3	.	CASSLETGCSTDTQYF	TGTGCCAGCAGCCTCGAGACCGGATGTAGCACAGATACGCAGTATTTT
TRBV5-5	.	TRBJ1-4	TRBD1	CASSLRWTGGVATNEKLFF	TGTGCCAGCAGCTTGCGGTGGACAGGGGGGGTCGCAACTAATGAAAAACTGTTTTTT
TRBV7-2	.	TRBJ1-1	.	CASSREGRGGPEAFF	TGTGCCAGCAGCAGAGAGGGTAGGGGCGGCCCTGAAGCTTTCTTT
TRBV5-6	.	TRBJ2-2	.	CASSYLSTFDTGELFF	TGTGCCAGCAGCTATCTATCTACCTTCGACACCGGGGAGCTGTTTTTT
TRBV7-3	.	TRBJ2-1	.	CASSSSGASSYNEQFF	TGTGCCAGCAGCTCCTCTGGCGCGAGCTCCTACAATGAGCAGTTCTTC
TRBV19	.	TRBJ2-5	TRBD2	CASSIRRTSGVGETQYF	TGTGCCAGTAGTATACGACGGACTAGCGGGGTAGGAGAGACCCAGTACTTC
TRBV23-1	.	TRBJ2-5	.	CASSQSGWQETQYF	TGCGCCAGCAGTCAATCAGGCTGGCAAGAGACCCAGTACTTC
TRBV4-2	.	TRBJ1-6	.	CASSQLTGAPLHF	TGTGCCAGCAGCCAACTTACGGGAGCACCCCTCCACTTT
TRBV19	.	TRBJ1-1	TRBD1	CASSYDRETTEAFF	TGTGCCAGTAGTTACGACAGGGAGACTACTGAAGCTTTCTTT
TRBV5-1	.	TRBJ1-2	TRBD1	CASSLGYRGENYGYTF	TGCGCCAGCAGCTTGGGGTACAGGGGTGAGAACTATGGCTACACCTTC
TRBV2	medium-sized	TRBJ1-5	.	CASARGNQPQHF	TGTGCCAGCGCACGGGGAAATCAGCCCCAGCATTTT
TRBV29-1	.	TRBJ2-3	.	CSGRDTFTDTQYF	TGCAGCGGTCGGGACACCTTCACAGATACGCAGTATTTT
TRBV18	.	TRBJ1-2	TRBD1	CASLLGTGSDGYTF	TGTGCCAGCCTTCTCGGGACAGGGTCGGATGGCTACACCTTC
TRBV19	.	TRBJ2-3	TRBD1	CASSGRQGDSSTDTQYF	TGTGCCAGTAGTGGCCGACAGGGAGATTCTAGCACAGATACGCAGTATTTT
TRBV30	.	TRBJ2-2	.	CAWRRGNTGELFF	TGTGCCTGGAGACGGGGGAACACCGGGGAGCTGTTTTTT
TRBV5-1	.	TRBJ2-5	TRBD1	CASPPDGTGVLETQYF	TGCGCCAGCCCGCCTGATGGGACAGGGGTATTAGAGACCCAGTACTTC
TRBV5-1	.	TRBJ1-2	.	CASSRENYGYTF	TGCGCCAGCAGCCGCGAGAACTATGGCTACACCTTC
TRBV19	.	TRBJ2-2	.	CASSIPVRTGELFF	TGTGCCAGTAGTATTCCCGTTCGCACCGGGGAGCTGTTTTTT
TRBV11-2	.	TRBJ2-2	TRBD2	CASSRGGPETGELFF	TGTGCCAGCAGTCGCGGGGGGCCGGAAACCGGGGAGCTGTTTTTT
TRBV6-1	.	TRBJ1-2	.	CASSETFGSGSGGYTF	TGTGCCAGCAGTGAAACCTTCGGGTCAGGGTCTGGGGGCTACACCTTC
TRBV19	.	TRBJ1-2	.	CASSMTVQGRYGYTF	TGTGCCAGTAGTATGACGGTCCAGGGCCGCTATGGCTACACCTTC
TRBV7-2	few	TRBJ1-2	.	CASSFARGSDGYTF	TGTGCCAGCAGCTTCGCCAGGGGATCGGATGGCTACACCTTC
TRBV7-2	.	TRBJ2-3	TRBD2	CASSLGLAGGQDTQYF	TGTGCCAGCAGCCTAGGACTAGCGGGGGGGCAAGATACGCAGTATTTT
TRBV3-1/TRBV3-2	.	TRBJ2-2	.	CASSQVSGVVGELFF	TGTGCCAGCAGCCAAGTCAGCGGTGTTGTGGGGGAGCTGTTTTTT
TRBV5-1	.	TRBJ2-5	.	CASSRGTSETQYF	TGCGCCAGCTCAAGGGGTACCTCGGAGACCCAGTACTTC
TRBV5-1	.	TRBJ1-4	.	CASSRKLGGTNEKLFF	TGCGCCAGCAGCCGAAAACTCGGGGGGACTAATGAAAAACTGTTTTTT
TRBV12-3/TRBV12-4	.	TRBJ2-5	TRBD2	CASSATSVETQYF	TGTGCCAGCAGTGCGACTAGCGTCGAGACCCAGTACTTC
TRBV6-5	few	TRBJ1-3	TRBD1	CASSWDRGSGNTIYF	TGTGCCAGCAGTTGGGACAGGGGCTCAGGAAACACCATATATTTT
TRBV19	.	TRBJ2-3	.	CASSVRKDTQYF	TGTGCCAGTAGTGTCCGAAAAGATACGCAGTATTTT
TRBV2	.	TRBJ1-2	.	CASSLETNYGYTF	TGTGCCAGCAGTCTGGAGACTAACTATGGCTACACCTTC
TRBV7-3	.	TRBJ2-1	TRBD2	CASSSSGENEQFF	TGTGCCAGCAGCTCAAGCGGGGAAAATGAGCAGTTCTTC
TRBV24-1	few	TRBJ2-5	.	CATSDPKRGGETQYF	TGTGCCACCAGTGACCCGAAAAGGGGGGGAGAGACCCAGTACTTC
TRBV19	.	TRBJ2-3	.	CASSLYYSDTQYF	TGTGCCAGTAGCCTTTACTACTCAGATACGCAGTATTTT
TRBV7-8	once	TRBJ2-3	.	CASSFSSGTDTQYF	TGTGCCAGCAGCTTCTCATCAGGCACAGATACGCAGTATTTT
TRBV6-1	.	TRBJ1-2	.	CASSEGPSVYGYTF	TGTGCCAGCAGTGAAGGCCCCTCGGTTTATGGCTACACCTTC
TRBV24-1	.	TRBJ2-3	TRBD2	CATRAGADTQYF	TGTGCCACCAGGGCGGGGGCAGATACGCAGTATTTT
TRBV5-1	.	TRBJ2-5	.	CASSLYWSETLLETQYF	TGCGCCAGCAGCTTGTATTGGTCCGAAACCCTTTTAGAGACCCAGTACTTC
TRBV11-2	.	TRBJ1-6	.	CASSLVNSPLHF	TGTGCCAGCAGCTTAGTTAATTCACCCCTCCACTTT
TRBV5-8	few	TRBJ1-2	.	CASSLVVYGYTF	TGTGCCAGCAGCTTGGTGGTCTATGGCTACACCTTC
TRBV5-1	.	TRBJ2-1	.	CASSLDLAGASYNEQFF	TGCGCCAGCAGCTTGGATTTGGCGGGGGCCTCCTACAATGAGCAGTTCTTC